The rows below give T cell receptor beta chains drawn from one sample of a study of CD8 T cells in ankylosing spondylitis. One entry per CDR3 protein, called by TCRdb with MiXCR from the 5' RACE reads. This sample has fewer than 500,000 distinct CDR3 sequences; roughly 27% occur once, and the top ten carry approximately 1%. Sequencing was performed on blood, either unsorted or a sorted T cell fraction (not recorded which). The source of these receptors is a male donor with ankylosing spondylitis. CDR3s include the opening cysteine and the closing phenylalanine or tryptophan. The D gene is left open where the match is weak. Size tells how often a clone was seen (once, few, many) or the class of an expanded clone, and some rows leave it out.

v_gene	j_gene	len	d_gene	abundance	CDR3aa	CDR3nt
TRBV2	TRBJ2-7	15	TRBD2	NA	CASSLFSGRATEQYF	TGTGCCAGCAGTTTATTCAGCGGGAGGGCCACCGAGCAGTACTTC
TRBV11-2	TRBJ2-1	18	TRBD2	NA	CASSLDSMREGTNNEQFF	TGTGCCAGCAGCTTAGACTCGATGAGGGAGGGGACTAACAATGAGCAGTTCTTC
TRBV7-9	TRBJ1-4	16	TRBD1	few	CASSFTPGTGEEKLFF	TGTGCCAGCAGCTTTACCCCCGGGACAGGGGAAGAAAAACTGTTTTTT
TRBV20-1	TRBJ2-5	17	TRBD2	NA	CSARDGDLAVYQETQYF	TGCAGTGCTAGAGACGGGGACCTAGCGGTGTACCAAGAGACCCAGTACTTC
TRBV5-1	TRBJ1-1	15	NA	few	CASTLAVYEGTEAFF	TGCGCCAGCACCCTCGCGGTGTACGAGGGCACTGAAGCTTTCTTT
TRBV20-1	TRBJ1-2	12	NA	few	CSAIQTSNGYTF	TGCAGTGCCATACAGACGTCCAATGGCTACACCTTC
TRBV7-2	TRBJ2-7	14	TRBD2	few	CASSASGRLYEQYF	TGTGCCAGCAGCGCTAGCGGGAGACTCTACGAGCAGTACTTC
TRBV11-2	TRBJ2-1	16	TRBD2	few	CASSFAGTSGYNEQFF	TGTGCCAGCAGCTTCGCCGGGACTAGCGGCTACAATGAGCAGTTCTTC
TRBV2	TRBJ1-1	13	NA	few	CASRKGSNTEAFF	TGTGCCAGCAGAAAGGGATCTAACACTGAAGCTTTCTTT
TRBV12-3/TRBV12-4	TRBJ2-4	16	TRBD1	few	CASSLIQGVTKNIQYF	TGTGCCAGCAGTTTAATACAGGGGGTGACCAAAAACATTCAGTACTTC
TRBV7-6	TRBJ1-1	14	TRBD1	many	CASSATGLNTEAFF	TGTGCCAGCAGCGCGACAGGGTTGAACACTGAAGCTTTCTTT
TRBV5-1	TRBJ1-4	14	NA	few	CASSLESGKEKLFF	TGCGCCAGCAGCTTAGAGAGTGGGAAAGAAAAACTGTTTTTT
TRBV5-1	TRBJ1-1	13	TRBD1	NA	CASSETGDTEAFF	TGCGCCAGCAGCGAGACAGGGGACACTGAAGCTTTCTTT
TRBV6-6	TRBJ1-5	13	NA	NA	CASSTGARGAQHF	TGTGCCAGCAGTACTGGGGCCCGAGGGGCCCAGCATTTT
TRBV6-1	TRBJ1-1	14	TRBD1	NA	CASSEAHRGREAFF	TGTGCCAGCAGTGAAGCCCACAGGGGAAGGGAGGCTTTCTTT
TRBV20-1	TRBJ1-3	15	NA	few	CSARVGRGAGNTIYF	TGCAGTGCTAGGGTGGGACGGGGGGCTGGAAACACCATATATTTT
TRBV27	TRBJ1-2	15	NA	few	CASSSRRRGMLSYTF	TGTGCCAGCAGTTCCAGACGTAGGGGTATGTTAAGCTACACCTTC
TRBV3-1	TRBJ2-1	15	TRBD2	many	CASSQTSGSYNEQFF	TGTGCCAGCAGCCAGACTAGCGGGAGCTACAATGAGCAGTTCTTC
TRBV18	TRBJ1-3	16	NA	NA	CASSPASGASGNTIYF	TGTGCCAGCTCACCAGCTTCAGGTGCCTCTGGAAACACCATATATTTT